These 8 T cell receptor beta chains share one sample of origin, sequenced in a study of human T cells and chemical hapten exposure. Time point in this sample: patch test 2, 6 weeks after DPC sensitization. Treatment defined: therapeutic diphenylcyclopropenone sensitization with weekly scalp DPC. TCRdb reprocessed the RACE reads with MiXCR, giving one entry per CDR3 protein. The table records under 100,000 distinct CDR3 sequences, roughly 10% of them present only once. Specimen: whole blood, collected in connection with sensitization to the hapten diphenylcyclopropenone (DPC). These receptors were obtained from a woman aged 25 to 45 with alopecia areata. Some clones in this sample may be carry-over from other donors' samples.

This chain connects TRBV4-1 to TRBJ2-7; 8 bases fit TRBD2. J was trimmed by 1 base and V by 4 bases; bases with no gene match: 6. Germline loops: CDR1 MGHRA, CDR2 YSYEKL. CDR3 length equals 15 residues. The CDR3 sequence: CASSPGLVRSYEQYF. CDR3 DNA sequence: TGCGCCAGCAGCCCGGGACTAGTAAGGTCCTACGAGCAGTACTTC.

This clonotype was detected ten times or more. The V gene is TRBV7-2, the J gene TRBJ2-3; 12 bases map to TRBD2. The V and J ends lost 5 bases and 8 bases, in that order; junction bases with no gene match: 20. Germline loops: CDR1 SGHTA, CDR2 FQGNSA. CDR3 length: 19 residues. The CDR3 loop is CASSLSSLTSGGLTGTQYF. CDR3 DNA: TGTGCCAGCAGCCTTAGCAGCCTAACTAGCGGGGGGTTGACCGGTACGCAGTATTTT. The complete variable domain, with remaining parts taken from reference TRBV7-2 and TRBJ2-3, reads GAGVSQSPSNKVTEKGKDVELRCDPISGHTALYWYRQSLGQGLEFLIYFQGNSAPDKSGLPSDRFSAERTGGSVSTLTIQRTQQEDSAVYLCASSLSSLTSGGLTGTQYFGPGTRLTVL.

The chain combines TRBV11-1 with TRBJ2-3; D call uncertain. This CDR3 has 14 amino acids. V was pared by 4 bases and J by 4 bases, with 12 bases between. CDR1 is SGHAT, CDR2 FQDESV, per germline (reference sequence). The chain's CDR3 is CASSYFLDADTQYF. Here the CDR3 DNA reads TGTGCCAGCAGCTACTTCCTAGATGCAGATACGCAGTATTTT.

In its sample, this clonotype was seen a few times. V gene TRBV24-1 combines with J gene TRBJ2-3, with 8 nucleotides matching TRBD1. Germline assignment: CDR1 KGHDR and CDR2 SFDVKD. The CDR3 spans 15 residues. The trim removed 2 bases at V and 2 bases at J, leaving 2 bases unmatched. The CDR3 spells CATSDWTGPTDTQYF. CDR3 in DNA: TGTGCCACCAGTGATTGGACAGGGCCCACAGATACGCAGTATTTT.

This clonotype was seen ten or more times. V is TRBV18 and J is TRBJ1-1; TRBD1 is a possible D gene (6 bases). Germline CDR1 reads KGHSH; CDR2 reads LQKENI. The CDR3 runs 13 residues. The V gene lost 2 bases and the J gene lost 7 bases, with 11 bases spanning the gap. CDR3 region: CASSPWTDREAFF. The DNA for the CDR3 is TGTGCCAGCTCACCATGGACAGATCGTGAAGCTTTCTTT.

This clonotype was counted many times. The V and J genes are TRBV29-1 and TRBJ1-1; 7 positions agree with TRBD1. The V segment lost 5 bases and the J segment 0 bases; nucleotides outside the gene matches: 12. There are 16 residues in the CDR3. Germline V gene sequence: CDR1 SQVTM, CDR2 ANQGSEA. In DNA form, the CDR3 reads TGCAGCGTTCAGCGGCAGGGGGGCCGAATGAACACTGAAGCTTTCTTT. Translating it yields CSVQRQGGRMNTEAFF.

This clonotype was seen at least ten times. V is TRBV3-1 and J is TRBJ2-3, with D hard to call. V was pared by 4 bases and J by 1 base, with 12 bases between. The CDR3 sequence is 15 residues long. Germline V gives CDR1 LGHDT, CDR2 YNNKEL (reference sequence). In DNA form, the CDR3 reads TGTGCCAGCAGCCTCCCCGGGTACGGCACAGATACGCAGTATTTT. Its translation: CASSLPGYGTDTQYF.

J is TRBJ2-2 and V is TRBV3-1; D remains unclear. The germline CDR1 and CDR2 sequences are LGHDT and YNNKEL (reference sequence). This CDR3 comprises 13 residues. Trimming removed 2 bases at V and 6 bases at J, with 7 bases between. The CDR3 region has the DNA TGTGCCAGCAGCCAATTCGAACCCGGGGAGCTGTTTTTT. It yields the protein CASSQFEPGELFF.